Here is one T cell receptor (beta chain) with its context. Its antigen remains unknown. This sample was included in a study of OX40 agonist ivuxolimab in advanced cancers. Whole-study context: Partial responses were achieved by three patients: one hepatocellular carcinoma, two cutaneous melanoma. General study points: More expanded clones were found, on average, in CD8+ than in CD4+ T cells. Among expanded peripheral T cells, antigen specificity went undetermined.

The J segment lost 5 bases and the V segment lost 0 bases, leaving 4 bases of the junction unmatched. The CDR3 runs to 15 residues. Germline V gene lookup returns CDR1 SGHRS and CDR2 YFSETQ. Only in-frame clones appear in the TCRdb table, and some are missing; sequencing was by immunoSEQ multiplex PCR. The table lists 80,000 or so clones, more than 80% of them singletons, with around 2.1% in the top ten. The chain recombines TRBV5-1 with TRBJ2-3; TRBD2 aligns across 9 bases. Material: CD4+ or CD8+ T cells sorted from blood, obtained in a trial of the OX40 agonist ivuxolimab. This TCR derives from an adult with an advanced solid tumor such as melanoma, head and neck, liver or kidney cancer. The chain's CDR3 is CASSLDAGGQDTQYF. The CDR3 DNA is TGCGCCAGCAGCTTGGACGCGGGGGGGCAAGATACGCAGTATTTT.